Here is one TCR beta chain with its context. This sample was taken from a study of stem cell transplantation in POMP-related autoinflammatory disease. The CDR3 is 15 amino acids. Germline CDR1 GTSNPN, CDR2 SVGIG (reference sequence). The germline V and J ends were trimmed by 4 bases and 2 bases, with 17 bases remaining between them. Clones were read by immunoSEQ multiplex PCR, and TCRdb kept only the in-frame ones, dropping some. Of 4,000 to 6,000 clones listed, more than 85% are singletons. The starting material was CD8+ T cells from PBMCs, obtained after stem cell transplantation. V is TRBV30 and J is TRBJ2-5, with D perhaps given as TRBD1 or TRBD2 (5 bases each). The TCR originated in a human patient with POMP-related autoinflammation and immune dysregulation (PRAID). Some T cells may be supplied by the graft donor. CDR3 sequence reads: CAWTSTGTNQETQYF. CDR3 sequence (DNA): TGTGCCTGGACCTCGACGGGGACGAATCAAGAGACCCAGTACTTC. Complete variable domain (other parts from reference TRBV30 and TRBJ2-5): SQTIHQWPATLVQPVGSPLSLECTVEGTSNPNLYWYRQAAGRGLQLLFYSVGIGQISSEVPQNLSASRPQDRQFILSSKKLLLSDSGFYLCAWTSTGTNQETQYFGPGTRLLVL.